Below, one T cell receptor (beta chain) is given with its context. As yet, its antigen is unknown. The sample originates from a study of CD4 T cells in relation to SARS-CoV-2 and coronaviruses. Study at large: After around 10 days of antigen culture, PBMC TCR beta CDR3s were sequenced. A couple of subjects were Hispanic; patients were under 10 males and 4 females. The restricting HLA molecule for shared crossreactive spike epitopes was mapped.

Using immunoSEQ multiplex PCR, the repertoire was profiled, and TCRdb retains in-frame clones only, with some absent. The sample holds approximately 43,000 clones; over 75% are singletons and the top ten take over 0.95%. Germline lookup yields CDR1 LGHDT and CDR2 YNNKEL (reference sequence). The CDR3 loop spans 18 amino acids. V lost 2 bases to trimming and J lost 0 bases; unmatched junction nucleotides: 7. Sorted naive or memory CD4+ cells met CEF peptides for 9 to 11 days. V usage is TRBV3-1 (or the pseudogene TRBV3-2) and J usage is TRBJ2-6; 7 bases are shared with TRBD2. The TCR was taken from an adult with COVID-19. Sequencing used naive CD4+ T cells from PBMCs, cultured in vitro. Specified subset: naive CD4+ T cells isolated by negative enrichment. CDR3 in DNA: TGTGCCAGCAGCCAACGACCAGCGGGGAGCTCTGGGGCCAACGTCCTGACTTTC. Its protein product is CASSQRPAGSSGANVLTF.